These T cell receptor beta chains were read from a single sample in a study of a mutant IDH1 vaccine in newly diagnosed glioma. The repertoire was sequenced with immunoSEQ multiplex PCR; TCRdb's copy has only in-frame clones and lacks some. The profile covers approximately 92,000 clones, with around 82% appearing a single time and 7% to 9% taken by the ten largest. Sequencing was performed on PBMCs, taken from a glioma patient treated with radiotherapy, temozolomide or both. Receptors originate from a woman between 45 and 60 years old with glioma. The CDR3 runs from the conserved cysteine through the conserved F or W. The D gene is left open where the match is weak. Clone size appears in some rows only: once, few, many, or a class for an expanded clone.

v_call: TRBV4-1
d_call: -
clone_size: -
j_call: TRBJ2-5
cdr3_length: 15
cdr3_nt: TGCGCCAGCAGCCAAGTCCCGACACGACAAGAGACCCAGTACTTC
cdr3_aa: CASSQVPTRQETQYF

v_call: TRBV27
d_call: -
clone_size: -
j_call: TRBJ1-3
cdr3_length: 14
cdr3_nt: TGTGCCAGCAGCCTCCGGGGGCCTGGAAACACCATATATTTT
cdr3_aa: CASSLRGPGNTIYF

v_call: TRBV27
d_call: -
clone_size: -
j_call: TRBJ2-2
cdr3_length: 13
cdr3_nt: TGTGCCAGCAGTCAGTCGTCGATGGGGGAGCTGTTTTTT
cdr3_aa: CASSQSSMGELFF

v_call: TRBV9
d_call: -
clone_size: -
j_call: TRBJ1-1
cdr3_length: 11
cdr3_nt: TGTGCCAGCAGCGAGGGCGGTGAAGCTTTCTTT
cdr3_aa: CASSEGGEAFF

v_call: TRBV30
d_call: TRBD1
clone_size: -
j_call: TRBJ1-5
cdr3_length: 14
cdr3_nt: TGTGCCTGGTCCGGGACAGGGATAAATCAGCCCCAGCATTTT
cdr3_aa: CAWSGTGINQPQHF

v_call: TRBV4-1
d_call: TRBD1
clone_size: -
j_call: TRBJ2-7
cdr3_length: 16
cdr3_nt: TGCGCCAGCAGCCAAGAAGGGGGACAGGGATCCTACGAGCAGTACTTC
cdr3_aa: CASSQEGGQGSYEQYF

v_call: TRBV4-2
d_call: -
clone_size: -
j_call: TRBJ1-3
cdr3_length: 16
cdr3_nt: TGTGCCAGCAGCCAAGAAACGGGAATCCATGGAAACACCATATATTTT
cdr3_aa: CASSQETGIHGNTIYF

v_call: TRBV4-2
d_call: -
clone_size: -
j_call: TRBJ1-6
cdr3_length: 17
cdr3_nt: TGTGCCAGCAGCCAAGATGCCGCAGGGACGATCAATTCACCCCTCCACTTT
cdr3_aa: CASSQDAAGTINSPLHF

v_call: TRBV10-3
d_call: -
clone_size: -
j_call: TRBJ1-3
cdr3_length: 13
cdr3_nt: TGTGCCATCAGTCCCCAGGAAGGAAACACCATATATTTT
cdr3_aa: CAISPQEGNTIYF

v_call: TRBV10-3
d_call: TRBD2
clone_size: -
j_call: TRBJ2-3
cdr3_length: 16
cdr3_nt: TGTGCCATCAGTGAGTCGTCTAGCGGGGAGGTGGATACGCAGTATTTT
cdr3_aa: CAISESSSGEVDTQYF

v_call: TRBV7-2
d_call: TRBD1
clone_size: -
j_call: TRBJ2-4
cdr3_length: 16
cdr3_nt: TGTGCCACCGCAATTGGACAGGGATTTTCCAAAAACATTCAGTACTTC
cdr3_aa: CATAIGQGFSKNIQYF

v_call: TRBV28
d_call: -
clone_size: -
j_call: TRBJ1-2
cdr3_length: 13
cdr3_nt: TGTGCCAGCAGTATCCGGGTGAACTATGGCTACACCTTC
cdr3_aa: CASSIRVNYGYTF

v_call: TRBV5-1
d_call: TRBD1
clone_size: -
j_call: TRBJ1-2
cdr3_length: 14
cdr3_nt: TGCGCCAGCAGCGCGGGACAGGGGGGAGGTGGCTACACCTTC
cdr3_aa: CASSAGQGGGGYTF

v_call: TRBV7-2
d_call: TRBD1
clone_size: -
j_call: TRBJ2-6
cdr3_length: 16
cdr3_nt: TGTGCCAGCAGCCCGGGACAGTCCTCTGGGGCCAACGTCCTGACTTTC
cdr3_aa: CASSPGQSSGANVLTF

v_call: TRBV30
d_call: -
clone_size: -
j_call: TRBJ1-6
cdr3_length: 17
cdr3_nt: TGTGCCTGGAGTGTTGGGGCAGGGGTACTGTGGAATTCACCCCTCCACTTT
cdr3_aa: CAWSVGAGVLWNSPLHF

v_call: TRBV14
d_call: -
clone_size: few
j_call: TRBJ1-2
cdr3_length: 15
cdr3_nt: TGTGCCAGCAGCCAAGATCCGGTCAGCCCCTATGGCTACACCTTC
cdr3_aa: CASSQDPVSPYGYTF

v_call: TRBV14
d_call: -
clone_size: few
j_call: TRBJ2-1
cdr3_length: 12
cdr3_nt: TGTGCCAGCAGCCCCCGACGGACTGAGCAGTTCTTC
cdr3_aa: CASSPRRTEQFF

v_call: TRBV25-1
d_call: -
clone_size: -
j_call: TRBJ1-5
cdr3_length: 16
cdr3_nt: TGTGCCCGATCTGGGGGGTCCGGGTATAGCAATCAGCCCCAGCATTTT
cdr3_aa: CARSGGSGYSNQPQHF

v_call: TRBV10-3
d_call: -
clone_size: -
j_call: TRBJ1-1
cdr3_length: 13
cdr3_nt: TGTGCCATCAGTGAGAAGGCGGACACTGAAGCTTTCTTT
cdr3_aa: CAISEKADTEAFF

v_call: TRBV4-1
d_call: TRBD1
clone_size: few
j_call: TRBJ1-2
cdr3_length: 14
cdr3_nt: TGCGCCAGCAGCCACCTCAGGGGGGATCTTGGCTACACCTTC
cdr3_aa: CASSHLRGDLGYTF

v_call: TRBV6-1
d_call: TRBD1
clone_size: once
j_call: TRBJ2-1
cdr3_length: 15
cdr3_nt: TGTGCCAGCAGGCTCGGACAGGGGACATACAATGAGCAGTTCTTC
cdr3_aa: CASRLGQGTYNEQFF

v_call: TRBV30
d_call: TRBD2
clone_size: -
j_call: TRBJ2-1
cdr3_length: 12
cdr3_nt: TGTGCCTGGGACCCCGCGGGAGGTGAGCAGTTCTTC
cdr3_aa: CAWDPAGGEQFF

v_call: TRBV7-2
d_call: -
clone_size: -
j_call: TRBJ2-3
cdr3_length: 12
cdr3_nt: TGTGCCAGCAGCTTAACATGGGATACGCAGTATTTT
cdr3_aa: CASSLTWDTQYF

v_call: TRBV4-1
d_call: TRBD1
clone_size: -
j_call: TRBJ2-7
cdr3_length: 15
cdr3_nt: TGCGCCAGCAGCCAAGAGGACAGGGAAGTTTACGAGCAGTACTTC
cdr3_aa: CASSQEDREVYEQYF

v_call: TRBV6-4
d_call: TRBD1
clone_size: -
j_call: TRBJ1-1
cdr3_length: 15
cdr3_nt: TGTGCCAGCAGTGCCAACGACAGGGGTGGCACTGAAGCTTTCTTT
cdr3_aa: CASSANDRGGTEAFF

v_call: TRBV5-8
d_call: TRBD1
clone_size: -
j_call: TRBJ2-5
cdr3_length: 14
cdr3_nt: TGTGCCAGCAGCTGGACAGGGGTCCAAGAGACCCAGTACTTC
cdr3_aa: CASSWTGVQETQYF

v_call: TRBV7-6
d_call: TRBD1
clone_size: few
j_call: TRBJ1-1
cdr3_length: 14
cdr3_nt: TGTGCCAGCACCCGACAGGGAACGAACACTGAAGCTTTCTTT
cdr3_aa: CASTRQGTNTEAFF

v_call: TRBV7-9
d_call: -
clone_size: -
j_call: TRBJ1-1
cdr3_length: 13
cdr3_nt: TGTGCCAGCACCCCCCCAGGGAACACTGAAGCTTTCTTT
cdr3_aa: CASTPPGNTEAFF

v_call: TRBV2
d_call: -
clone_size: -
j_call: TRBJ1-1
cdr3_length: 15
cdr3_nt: TGTGCCAGCAGTGATCGGTCTGGGCCGAACACTGAAGCTTTCTTT
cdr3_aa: CASSDRSGPNTEAFF

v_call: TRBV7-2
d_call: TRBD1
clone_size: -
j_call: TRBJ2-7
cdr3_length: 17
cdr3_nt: TGTGCCAGCAGCTTATTACACCGGACAGGGGTACCCTACGAGCAGTACTTC
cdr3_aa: CASSLLHRTGVPYEQYF

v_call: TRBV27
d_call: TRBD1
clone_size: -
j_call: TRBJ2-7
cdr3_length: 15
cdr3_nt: TGTGCCAGCGCCGAAAGGGGGACAGGTGTCAAGGAGCAGTACTTC
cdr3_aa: CASAERGTGVKEQYF